One sample yielded the 2 T cell receptor beta chains listed below, sequenced in a study of blood T cells in healthy people across ages. Combining a sample-barcoded 5' primer with a J-beta primer mix, a second PCR ran for roughly 7 to 12 cycles. TCRdb independently ran MiXCR on the 5' RACE reads; one entry per CDR3 protein. In the table there are 1.5 million to 2 million distinct CDR3 sequences, roughly two fifths of which are singletons. The sample comprised blood. Receptors were obtained from a human donor in good health.

The chain combines TRBV29-1 with TRBJ2-3, with D perhaps TRBD1 or TRBD2 (6 bases each). Per the germline V gene, CDR1 is SQVTM and CDR2 is ANQGSEA. V lost 0 bases and J lost 10, with 17 bases in between. The length of the CDR3 is 14 residues. The DNA of the CDR3 is TGCAGCGTTGAAGAGGGCAGGGGCGGGGATGCGCAGTATTTT. Amino acids: CSVEEGRGGDAQYF.

The chain uses TRBV25-1 and TRBJ2-7; 7 bases are a match to TRBD1. CDR1 and CDR2 from the germline V gene are MGHDK and SYGVNS. V shed 3 bases, J shed 4 bases, and the junction held 3 bases outside the gene matches. The CDR3 runs 13 residues. The CDR3 DNA is TGTGCCAGCAGTGAGGGGGACAGATACGAGCAGTACTTC. Amino acids: CASSEGDRYEQYF.